This entry lists 32 T cell receptor beta chains sequenced from one sample in a study of blood T cell repertoires in COVID-19. The repertoire was sequenced with immunoSEQ multiplex PCR; TCRdb's copy has only in-frame clones and lacks some. The sample has 75,000 to 80,000 clones; 88% are singletons. Material: peripheral blood. All receptors come from a human donor in a cohort sampled during active COVID-19.

The chain carries TRBV23-1 and TRBJ1-5; TRBD1 might be the D (5 bases). TRBV23-1 has ORF status, its function being uncertain. This CDR3 is built from 13 residues. V lost 3 bases to trimming and J lost 6 bases, with 9 bases between them. The CDR3: CASSHLGRQPQHF. DNA for the CDR3: TGCGCCAGCAGTCACTTGGGGCGTCAGCCCCAGCATTTT.

J is TRBJ1-4 and V is TRBV28, with a tentative D call TRBD1 (5 bases). V lost 3 bases and J 7 bases, leaving 15 bases between the germline ends. This CDR3 is 15 amino acids long. CDR1 and CDR2 (germline): MDHEN, SYDVKM. The CDR3: CASSLRDLGIEKLFF. In nucleotides, the CDR3 is TGTGCCAGCAGTTTGCGGGACCTAGGCATTGAAAAACTGTTTTTT.

The chain is built from TRBV10-3 and TRBJ1-2, with 7 bases that match TRBD1. This CDR3 has 11 amino acids. Germline CDR1 is ENHRY and CDR2 is SYGVKD. With V trimmed by 10 bases and J by 7 bases, 6 bases remained unmatched. The CDR3 nucleotides are TGTGCCAGCGGGACAGATCTTGGCTACACCTTC. Translating it yields CASGTDLGYTF.

This clone is a singleton in its sample. The V gene is TRBV6-5, the J gene TRBJ1-2; the D gene is possibly TRBD1 (5 bases). Deletions cut 6 bases from V and 8 bases from J, with 22 bases between. The CDR3 has 15 amino acids. Germline V CDR1 and CDR2: MNHEY, SVGAGI. The CDR3 DNA sequence: TGTGCCAGCAGCCTCCGGAGGGACGGGGTTGAAGGCTACACCTTC. Protein product: CASSLRRDGVEGYTF.

This clone was detected only a few times. The chain combines TRBV19 with TRBJ2-7; possibly TRBD1 for D (6 bases). The germline V gene encodes CDR1 LNHDA and CDR2 SQIVND (reference sequence). This CDR3 has 14 residues. V lost 4 bases and J 0 bases, leaving 10 bases between the germline ends. DNA for the CDR3: TGTGCCAGTAGTACAGGGGCTAGCTCCTACGAGCAGTACTTC. Its translation is CASSTGASSYEQYF.

The V gene is TRBV15, the J gene TRBJ2-5; possible D gene TRBD2, 5 bases. The CDR3 is made up of 15 amino acids. In germline, CDR1 is LNHNV, CDR2 YYDKDF (reference sequence). Trimming removed 0 bases from V and 5 bases from J, with 13 bases in between. The CDR3 protein is CATSRDGQTGETQYF. CDR3 in DNA: TGTGCCACCAGCAGAGATGGCCAGACGGGGGAGACCCAGTACTTC.

This clone was found once. The V call is TRBV7-9, the J call TRBJ2-1; weak D call: TRBD2 (5 bases). V was trimmed by 5 bases and J by 0 bases, leaving 17 bases between them. The CDR3 loop spans 17 amino acids. The germline V gene has CDR1 SEHNR and CDR2 FQNEAQ (reference sequence). DNA of the CDR3: TGTGCCAGCAGCCCCCTGGCGGGCCAGAGCTCCTACAATGAGCAGTTCTTC. Its translation is CASSPLAGQSSYNEQFF.

The chain is built from TRBV29-1 and TRBJ2-1, with TRBD2 matching over 14 bases. J lost 4 bases, V lost 8 bases, and 4 bases had no gene match. CDR3 length equals 14 residues. Germline CDR1 and CDR2: SQVTM and ANQGSEA. In DNA form, the CDR3 reads TGCAGCATTCGACTAGCGGGGGGGTACAATGAGCAGTTCTTC. It encodes CSIRLAGGYNEQFF.

This clone was counted a few times. This sequence joins TRBV12-5 and TRBJ1-1; D is unresolved. Germline-derived CDR1 and CDR2 are LGHNT and FRNRAP. The CDR3 is made up of 13 amino acids. The ends were cut back, 6 bases at V and 1 base at J, with 9 bases in the middle. The CDR3 here is CASGRRGNTEAFF. The CDR3 DNA is TGTGCTAGTGGGAGACGGGGGAACACTGAAGCTTTCTTT.

This clone has just a few counts. The chain uses TRBV20-1 and TRBJ2-7; 7 nucleotides line up with TRBD2. This CDR3 contains 11 residues. The V and J ends lost 5 bases and 4 bases, in that order; junction bases with no gene match: 2. Germline assignment: CDR1 DFQATT and CDR2 SNEGSKA (reference sequence). CDR3 sequence reads: CSAGGGYEQYF. DNA of the CDR3: TGCAGTGCTGGGGGGGGTTACGAGCAGTACTTC.

The rearrangement uses TRBV6-6 and TRBJ2-5, with 8 bases that match TRBD1. The CDR3 is made up of 13 amino acids. V lost 7 bases to trimming and J lost 4 bases; unmatched junction nucleotides: 5. CDR1 MNHNY and CDR2 SVGAGI come from the germline V gene (reference sequence). CDR3 region: CASTPDRAETQYF. The CDR3 DNA is TGTGCCAGCACCCCGGACAGGGCAGAGACCCAGTACTTC.

The V call is TRBV9, the J call TRBJ1-6; TRBD1 agrees at 7 bases. The CDR3 spans 17 residues. The junction had 6 bases not matched to a gene; V was cut back by 3 bases and J by 0 bases. Germline V CDR1 and CDR2: SGDLS, YYNGEE. The DNA for the CDR3 is TGTGCCAGCAGCGACCGACAGGGTAACTCCTATAATTCACCCCTCCACTTT. The encoded protein is CASSDRQGNSYNSPLHF.

This clone was recorded once. The chain is built from TRBV5-1 and TRBJ2-3; 10 bases are a match to TRBD1. The germline gives CDR1 SGHRS, CDR2 YFSETQ. The length of the CDR3 is 15 residues. V lost 4 bases, J lost 7 bases, and 9 bases stayed unmatched. DNA for the CDR3: TGCGCCAGCAGCACGGGACAGGGGATAATTTATACGCAGTATTTT. It translates to CASSTGQGIIYTQYF.

V gene TRBV6-1 combines with J gene TRBJ1-1; D remains unclear. The CDR3 has 14 amino acids. The germline gives CDR1 MNHNS, CDR2 SASEGT. V dropped 0 bases and J dropped 3 bases, with 8 bases sitting between them. Here the CDR3 reads CASSEARRDTEAFF. CDR3 coding DNA: TGTGCCAGCAGTGAAGCACGGAGGGACACTGAAGCTTTCTTT.

This chain joins TRBV21-1 and TRBJ2-5; no DNA check was done on the table's D call, TRBD1. TRBV21-1 has pseudogene status. The CDR3 extends over 13 amino acids. CDR3 DNA sequence: TGTGCCAGCAGCACCTCAGGGGAAGAGACCCAGTACTTC. Its protein is CASSTSGEETQYF.

The chain joins TRBV18 to TRBJ2-6, with D uncertain. The CDR3 is 20 amino acids. The V gene lost 3 bases and the J gene lost 0 bases, with 21 bases spanning the gap. Germline V gives CDR1 KGHSH, CDR2 LQKENI. The CDR3: CASSPSPRDRGSSGANVLTF. In DNA, the CDR3 is TGTGCCAGCTCACCCTCCCCCCGTGACCGAGGATCCTCTGGGGCCAACGTCCTGACTTTC.

This sequence joins TRBV9 and TRBJ2-3, with D unresolved. There are 14 residues in the CDR3. Germline assignment: CDR1 SGDLS and CDR2 YYNGEE. Trimming cost V 4 bases and J 0 bases, with 9 bases left between them. CDR3 sequence: CASSPSLSTDTQYF. The CDR3 region has the DNA TGTGCCAGCAGCCCATCACTGAGCACAGATACGCAGTATTTT.

This chain connects TRBV9 to TRBJ2-2; a weak D match, TRBD2 (6 bases). The CDR3 is 16 amino acids. V lost 0 bases to trimming and J lost 2 bases, with 11 bases between them. CDR1 is SGDLS, CDR2 YYNGEE, per germline. The DNA for the CDR3 is TGTGCCAGCAGCGTAGCGGGAGAGGGCAACACCGGGGAGCTGTTTTTT. Protein: CASSVAGEGNTGELFF. Using reference TRBV9 and TRBJ2-2 for the parts outside the CDR3, the full variable domain is DSGVTQTPKHLITATGQRVTLRCSPRSGDLSVYWYQQSLDQGLQFLIQYYNGEERAKGNILERFSAQQFPDLHSELNLSSLELGDSALYFCASSVAGEGNTGELFFGEGSRLTVL.

V gene TRBV2 combines with J gene TRBJ1-2, with TRBD1 identical over 9 bases. Germline trimming cut 6 bases from V and 8 bases from J; bases unmatched to any gene: 7. The CDR3 has 13 residues. CDR1 SNHLY and CDR2 FYNNEI come from the germline V gene. The CDR3 here is CASSEQGAEGYTF. As DNA, the CDR3 is TGTGCCAGCAGCGAACAGGGGGCAGAGGGCTACACCTTC. The full variable domain, rest sourced from reference TRBV2 and TRBJ1-2, is EPEVTQTPSHQVTQMGQEVILRCVPISNHLYFYWYRQILGQKVEFLVSFYNNEISEKSEIFDDQFSVERPDGSNFTLKIRSTKLEDSAMYFCASSEQGAEGYTFGSGTRLTVV.

The V and J genes are TRBV18 and TRBJ2-7; 8 nucleotides line up with TRBD2. Germline V CDR1 and CDR2: KGHSH, LQKENI. This CDR3 region has 15 residues. Trimming cost V 6 bases and J 2 bases; bases outside gene matches: 9. CDR3: CASSRDTGGTYEQYF. The CDR3 DNA follows: TGTGCCAGCTCGCGGGACACGGGGGGGACCTACGAGCAGTACTTC.

The V and J genes are TRBV6-6 and TRBJ2-7, with D possibly TRBD2 on 5 matching bases. The CDR3 consists of 15 residues. CDR1 is MNHNY, CDR2 SVGAGI, per germline (reference sequence). With 6 bases removed from V and 1 base from J, the gap between germline ends came to 16 bases. In nucleotides, the CDR3 is TGTGCCAGCAGCAGCTATGATGGACTTTCCTACGAGCAGTACTTC. It specifies CASSSYDGLSYEQYF.

The chain recombines TRBV24-1 with TRBJ2-1; 11 bases map to TRBD1. Trimming removed 4 bases from V and 3 bases from J; junction bases left unmatched: 4. This CDR3 region has 16 residues. Per the germline V gene, CDR1 is KGHDR and CDR2 is SFDVKD. The CDR3 coding sequence is TGTGCCACCAGTGACCCGGGACAGGGGGGCTACAATGAGCAGTTCTTC. Translating gives CATSDPGQGGYNEQFF.

This clone was detected a few times. J is TRBJ1-2 and V is TRBV7-3, with 10 positions matching TRBD1. This CDR3 is 16 amino acids long. Germline CDR1 reads SGHTA; CDR2 reads FQGTGA. The V segment lost 4 bases and the J segment 11 bases; nucleotides outside the gene matches: 16. This chain's CDR3 is CASSSNSRETGGGYTF. Written as DNA, the CDR3 is TGTGCCAGCAGCTCCAACTCCCGCGAGACAGGGGGCGGTTACACCTTC.

The chain uses TRBV6-1 and TRBJ2-7, with a tentative D call TRBD2 (6 bases). V was shortened by 0 bases and J by 2 bases, with 11 bases between the two germline ends. Germline V CDR1 and CDR2: MNHNS, SASEGT. The CDR3 runs 15 residues. Written as DNA, the CDR3 is TGTGCCAGCAGTGAAGCGGGAGGACGGACCTACGAGCAGTACTTC. Its translation is CASSEAGGRTYEQYF.

V gene TRBV12-3 or TRBV12-4 combines with J gene TRBJ1-6; D gene ambiguous. V dropped 4 bases and J dropped 13 bases, with 11 bases sitting between them. The CDR3 consists of 12 residues. The CDR3 DNA follows: TGTGCCAGCAGTTCTGGGTCCGGGCCCCTCCACTTT. The encoded protein is CASSSGSGPLHF.

The chain uses TRBV21-1 and TRBJ2-1; the tabulated D call, TRBD2, remains unverified against the DNA. TRBV21-1 is designated a pseudogene. This CDR3 is 18 amino acids long. DNA for the CDR3: TGTGCCAGCAGCGGGGGGTGTGGCGGGAGGAGCCTCTACAATGAGCAGTTCTTC. Translated, it gives CASSGGCGGRSLYNEQFF.

This clone was detected only once. The V call is TRBV28, the J call TRBJ2-5; no definite D call. The length of the CDR3 is 13 residues. CDR1 is MDHEN, CDR2 SYDVKM, per germline. Deletions cut 7 bases from V and 5 bases from J, with 14 bases between. The CDR3 sequence: CASNRLVGETQYF. The CDR3 DNA is TGTGCCAGCAATCGCCTAGTAGGCGAGACCCAGTACTTC.

The chain recombines TRBV7-2 with TRBJ2-1; TRBD2 matches at 7 bases. Germline trimming cut 0 bases from V and 10 bases from J; bases unmatched to any gene: 12. CDR1 is SGHTA, CDR2 FQGNSA, per germline. The CDR3 is 16 amino acids. Here the CDR3 DNA reads TGTGCCAGCAGCTTAGCACGAGTTGGGTCCGGGGGGGAGCAGTTCTTC. This sequence encodes CASSLARVGSGGEQFF.

The chain carries TRBV18 and TRBJ2-7, with D possibly matching TRBD2 (5 bases). Trimming left V 3 bases short and J 0 bases short, with 6 bases between. This CDR3 is 13 amino acids long. The germline V gene encodes CDR1 KGHSH and CDR2 LQKENI. The CDR3 nucleotides are TGTGCCAGCTCACCGGGGAGCTCCTACGAGCAGTACTTC. Its translation is CASSPGSSYEQYF.

This sequence joins TRBV24-1 and TRBJ2-2, with 12 bases identical to TRBD1. V lost 5 bases and J lost 4; bases outside the gene matches: 7. Germline values: CDR1 KGHDR, CDR2 SFDVKD. This CDR3 has 17 amino acids. The CDR3: CATSGGQGAQGTGELFF. The CDR3 region has the DNA TGTGCCACCAGTGGGGGACAGGGGGCGCAGGGCACCGGGGAGCTGTTTTTT.

J is TRBJ1-3 and V is TRBV3-1 (or the pseudogene TRBV3-2); D perhaps matches TRBD1 (5 bases). This CDR3 is built from 14 residues. Germline assignment: CDR1 LGHDT and CDR2 YNNKEL (reference sequence). Trimming pared 2 bases from V and 3 bases from J, leaving 8 bases between. The CDR3: CASSQRGFGNTIYF. The CDR3 nucleotides read TGTGCCAGCAGCCAAAGGGGTTTTGGAAACACCATATATTTT.

V usage is TRBV25-1 and J usage is TRBJ2-5; D is perhaps TRBD1 (6 bases). V was trimmed by 3 bases and J by 3 bases, leaving 14 bases between them. In germline, CDR1 is MGHDK, CDR2 SYGVNS. This CDR3 has 15 amino acids. CDR3 sequence: CASSDARDIKETQYF. CDR3 in DNA: TGTGCCAGCAGTGACGCCCGGGACATAAAAGAGACCCAGTACTTC.